The table lists the clone carrying this T cell receptor (beta chain) with a few counts. No antigen is known for it. This CDR3 region has 15 residues. Germline V CDR1 and CDR2: SGHRS, YFSETQ. Trimming removed 0 bases from V and 0 bases from J; junction bases left unmatched: 3. RNA transcripts yielded amplified TCR beta CDR3 regions. First-round RT-PCR with HTBI primers amplified the TCR CDR3 region. Each CDR3 protein is one row after TCRdb ran MiXCR on the multiplex PCR reads. The data show 350,000 to 400,000 distinct CDR3 sequences, 15% to 20% seen once. These data come from a study of T cells in Graves' hyperthyroidism and ophthalmopathy. The overall study: Peripheral blood sampling occurred at initial diagnosis, before any treatment.

Study-wide results and limits: Researchers report that a 13 V-J model separated ophthalmopathy from stable hyperthyroidism. Most thyroid clonotypes expanded above 0.001 appeared in blood too.

Among ophthalmopathy patients, the Clinical Activity Score reached at least 3, the NOSPECS grade reached at least 4, and duration remained under 3 months. The chain carries TRBV5-1 and TRBJ2-7, with TRBD1 identical over 7 bases. The sample taken for sequencing was blood. This receptor was identified in a man in his late teens or twenties with Graves' ophthalmopathy. CDR3: CASSLGGTDSYEQYF. The CDR3 DNA is TGCGCCAGCAGCTTGGGGGGGACAGACTCCTACGAGCAGTACTTC.